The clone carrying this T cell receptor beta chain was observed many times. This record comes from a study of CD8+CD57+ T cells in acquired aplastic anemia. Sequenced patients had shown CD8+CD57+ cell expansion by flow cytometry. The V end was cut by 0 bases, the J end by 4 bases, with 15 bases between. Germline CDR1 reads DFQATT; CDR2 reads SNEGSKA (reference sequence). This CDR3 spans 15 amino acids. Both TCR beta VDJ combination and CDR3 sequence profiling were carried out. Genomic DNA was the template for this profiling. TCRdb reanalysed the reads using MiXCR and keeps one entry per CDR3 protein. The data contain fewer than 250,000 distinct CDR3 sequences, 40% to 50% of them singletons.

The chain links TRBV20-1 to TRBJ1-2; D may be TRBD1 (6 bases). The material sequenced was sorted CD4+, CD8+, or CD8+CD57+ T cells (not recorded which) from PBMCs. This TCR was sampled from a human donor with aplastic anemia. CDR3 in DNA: TGCAGTGCTAGAGATTCCGAGGACAGCCTCTATGGCTACACCTTC. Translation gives CSARDSEDSLYGYTF.